Below are 11 T cell receptor beta chains sequenced from a single sample in a study of blood T cell repertoires in COVID-19 (dated by TCRdb to about 2020). The library came from the immunoSEQ multiplex PCR assay. Drawn from immuneACCESS, this table holds only the in-frame rearrangements with V and J called that TCRdb kept. Clones are partly lost; checked studies trace under half to an unresolved V gene and leave the rest unexplained. In this sample the table shows 250,000 to 350,000 clones, approximately 86% of which occur a single time. The ten biggest clones cover around 3.9% of the sample. Sequencing input: peripheral blood. The receptors were gathered from a woman in her forties or fifties with active or convalescent COVID-19.

This chain joins TRBV28 and TRBJ2-7, with a weak D call TRBD2 (6 bases). The CDR3 is 16 amino acids. Germline CDR1 reads MDHEN; CDR2 reads SYDVKM. Between the trimmed V and J ends, which lost 6 bases and 0 bases, there was a span of 18 bases. The CDR3 reads CASSSVYQDYSYEQYF. CDR3 sequence (DNA): TGTGCCAGCAGCTCTGTCTACCAGGACTACTCCTACGAGCAGTACTTC.

This clone was observed once. The chain employs TRBV5-1 and TRBJ2-4, with 9 bases matching TRBD2. The ends lost 0 bases at V and 3 bases at J; junction bases unmatched: 4. The CDR3 is made up of 16 amino acids. Germline assignment: CDR1 SGHRS and CDR2 YFSETQ. CDR3 protein: CASSLVGGRGKNIQYF. The CDR3 DNA is TGCGCCAGCAGCTTGGTAGGCGGGAGGGGCAAAAACATTCAGTACTTC.

The gene calls are TRBV28 and TRBJ1-2; 9 positions agree with TRBD1. Germline-derived CDR1 and CDR2 are MDHEN and SYDVKM. V lost 9 bases to trimming and J lost 8 bases; unmatched junction nucleotides: 13. The CDR3 contains 14 residues. The CDR3 loop is CASSASGTGIGYTF. The CDR3 DNA sequence: TGTGCCAGTTCAGCCTCCGGGACAGGGATAGGCTACACCTTC.

The count of this clone is one. The rearrangement links TRBV18 to TRBJ1-3, with D uncertain. V was trimmed by 3 bases and J by 6 bases, leaving 9 bases between them. CDR3 length equals 13 residues. CDR1 and CDR2 (germline): KGHSH, LQKENI. The CDR3 sequence: CASSPTDENTIYF. The CDR3 DNA sequence: TGTGCCAGCTCACCGACTGATGAAAACACCATATATTTT.

In this sample, this clone turned up many times. The CDR3: CASSQWPTTSGANVLTF. The DNA for the CDR3 is TGTGCCAGCAGCCAATGGCCAACCACCTCTGGGGCCAACGTCCTGACTTTC. This chain links TRBV14 with TRBJ2-6; D not certain. Trimming stripped 2 bases from V and 0 bases from J, with 11 bases between. The CDR3 is 17 residues long. Per germline, CDR1 SGHDN and CDR2 FVKESK.

This chain uses TRBV28 with TRBJ1-5; TRBD1 matches 8 bases. Unmatched junction bases numbered 5, after V lost 4 bases and J lost 3 bases. This CDR3 contains 15 residues. The germline gives CDR1 MDHEN, CDR2 SYDVKM. In DNA, the CDR3 is TGTGCCAGCAGTTCTCCAGGGGGCGTCAATCAGCCCCAGCATTTT. It specifies CASSSPGGVNQPQHF.

V is TRBV6-6 and J is TRBJ1-2; possibly TRBD1 for D (5 bases). The CDR3 extends over 13 amino acids. Trimming removed 6 bases from V and 5 bases from J, with 13 bases in between. Germline V gives CDR1 MNHNY, CDR2 SVGAGI (reference sequence). CDR3 amino acids: CASSAAGYYGYTF. The CDR3 region has the DNA TGTGCCAGCAGCGCTGCAGGGTATTATGGCTACACCTTC.

V is TRBV20-1 and J is TRBJ1-2, with D maybe TRBD1 (6 bases). This CDR3 is built from 11 residues. CDR1 and CDR2 from the germline V gene are DFQATT and SNEGSKA (reference sequence). Trimming shortened V by 4 bases and J by 13 bases, and 16 bases separated the two germline ends. The CDR3: CSAKGVPQGTF. CDR3 DNA sequence: TGCAGTGCTAAGGGGGTTCCGCAGGGCACCTTC.

The CDR3: CASSYSLAGLIGELFF. CDR3 bases: TGTGCCAGCAGTTACTCACTAGCGGGACTGATCGGGGAGCTGTTTTTT. This chain links TRBV6-5 with TRBJ2-2; 10 nucleotides align to TRBD2. Germline values: CDR1 MNHEY, CDR2 SVGAGI. The CDR3 contains 16 residues. Unmatched junction bases numbered 5, after V lost 0 bases and J lost 7 bases.

The chain is built from TRBV25-1 and TRBJ1-2, with 8 bases fitting TRBD1. The ends lost 6 bases at V and 4 bases at J; junction bases unmatched: 7. This CDR3 has 14 residues. Germline V gives CDR1 MGHDK, CDR2 SYGVNS. The CDR3 DNA reads as TGTGCCAGCAGCCTCGGACAGGGACGCTATGGCTACACCTTC. The encoded protein is CASSLGQGRYGYTF.

The CDR3 sequence: CASSQVPGMNTEAFF. CDR3 sequence (DNA): TGTGCCAGCAGCCAAGTTCCAGGGATGAACACTGAAGCTTTCTTT. The genes are TRBV3-1 (or the pseudogene TRBV3-2) and TRBJ1-1; TRBD1 is a possible D gene (5 bases). Trimming left V 1 base short and J 0 bases short, with 9 bases between. CDR3 length equals 15 residues. The V gene's germline CDR1 is LGHDT and CDR2 YNNKEL (reference sequence).